The TCR beta chain under discussion was sequenced for a study of long-term antiretroviral therapy in people with HIV. Study results and caveats: ART preceded a rise in diversity that nonetheless stayed lower than in transplant donor controls. Clones that had undergone expansion before ART dominated the repertoire at all time points.

Trimming pared 6 bases from V and 5 bases from J, leaving 14 bases between. The CDR3 contains 13 residues. Germline CDR1 reads SQVTM; CDR2 reads ANQGSEA. Survey-level immunoSEQ v3.0 assays were run. Clones were read by immunoSEQ multiplex PCR, and TCRdb kept only the in-frame ones, dropping some. The sample records over 30,000 clones, 87% being singletons. This clone was seen just once. Antigen: not known. No fewer than two post-ART and no fewer than one pre-ART PBMC samples existed for each donor. Every sample had 1-10 million cryopreserved PBMC in it before DNA extraction. The chain joins TRBV29-1 to TRBJ2-1; D is uncertain. This specimen was unsorted PBMCs, taken 1.1 years after starting antiretroviral therapy. The TCR comes from a man between 18 and 29 years old with HIV. The CDR3 loop reads CSVAEGYNNEQFF. In DNA form, the CDR3 reads TGCAGCGTCGCAGAAGGGTACAACAATGAGCAGTTCTTC.